These 11 T cell receptor beta chains were sequenced from one sample in a study of immune evolution from preneoplasia to lung adenocarcinoma. Here immunoSEQ multiplex PCR was the method, and the copy in TCRdb shows in-frame clones only, minus some. The repertoire includes about 14,000 clones, around 86% of them detected once, and 2.5% to 3% sits in the top ten. Sequencing used FFPE lung adenocarcinoma in situ tissue. These receptor sequences come from a donor of 70 years or more with lung adenocarcinoma.

V usage is TRBV7-9 and J usage is TRBJ1-1; no clear D. The CDR3 loop spans 13 amino acids. From germline, CDR1 is SEHNR and CDR2 FQNEAQ (reference sequence). Trimming shortened V by 4 bases and J by 11 bases, and 17 bases separated the two germline ends. Here the CDR3 reads CASSSGQWTPAFF. DNA of the CDR3: TGTGCCAGCAGCTCCGGGCAGTGGACTCCGGCTTTCTTT.

The chain employs TRBV27 and TRBJ2-3, with TRBD1 matching over 8 bases. The trim removed 5 bases at V and 3 bases at J, leaving 10 bases unmatched. The germline V gene has CDR1 MNHEY and CDR2 SMNVEV (reference sequence). This CDR3 region has 16 residues. The CDR3 loop is CASSARTGYDTDTQYF. The CDR3 DNA is TGTGCCAGCAGTGCCAGGACAGGGTATGATACAGATACGCAGTATTTT.

The genes are TRBV30 and TRBJ1-2; TRBD1 aligns across 8 bases. This CDR3 has 12 residues. Germline CDR1 reads GTSNPN; CDR2 reads SVGIG (reference sequence). The V segment lost 7 bases and the J segment 7 bases; nucleotides outside the gene matches: 8. CDR3 sequence reads: CALPGQGAGYTF. The DNA of the CDR3 is TGTGCCTTACCCGGACAGGGAGCTGGCTACACCTTC.

The chain couples TRBV5-4 to TRBJ2-7, with 8 positions matching TRBD2. In germline, CDR1 is SGHNT, CDR2 YYREEE (reference sequence). V was pared by 2 bases and J by 5 bases, with 9 bases of the junction left unmatched. CDR3 length: 15 amino acids. The CDR3 loop reads CASSLGSGIDNEQYF. CDR3 in DNA: TGTGCCAGCAGCTTAGGTAGCGGGATTGACAACGAGCAGTACTTC.

This chain joins TRBV5-1 and TRBJ2-5, with 12 bases identical to TRBD2. Germline CDR1 and CDR2: SGHRS and YFSETQ. With V trimmed by 1 base and J by 2 bases, 0 bases remained unmatched. The CDR3 has 15 amino acids. CDR3 sequence (DNA): TGCGCCAGCAGCTTGACTAGCGGGAGGCAAGAGACCCAGTACTTC. As protein: CASSLTSGRQETQYF.

The genes are TRBV5-1 and TRBJ2-4; D is ambiguous. Trimming pared 0 bases from V and 1 base from J, leaving 8 bases between. The CDR3 is 15 residues long. The germline V gene encodes CDR1 SGHRS and CDR2 YFSETQ. DNA for the CDR3: TGCGCCAGCAGCTTGGACCCTCGGGCCAAAAACATTCAGTACTTC. Translated, it gives CASSLDPRAKNIQYF.

The CDR3 is CASSPPRGRLMITEAFF. The CDR3 nucleotides are TGTGCCAGCAGTCCCCCTCGTGGTAGGTTGATGATCACTGAAGCTTTCTTT. The genes are TRBV28 and TRBJ1-1; D is unclear. This CDR3 has 17 amino acids. V lost 5 bases to trimming and J lost 4 bases, with 23 bases between them. CDR1 is MDHEN and CDR2 is SYDVKM in the germline V gene.

The rearrangement joins TRBV18 to TRBJ1-2, with TRBD1 matching 10 bases. The CDR3 spans 15 residues. Germline CDR1 and CDR2: KGHSH and LQKENI. J was trimmed by 2 bases and V by 5 bases; bases with no gene match: 5. CDR3 amino acids: CASSRDRGVNYGYTF. The CDR3 DNA follows: TGTGCCAGCTCAAGGGACAGGGGCGTGAACTATGGCTACACCTTC.

This clone came up a few times. The rearrangement uses TRBV6-5 and TRBJ2-3, with 10 bases fitting TRBD1. The germline V gene encodes CDR1 MNHEY and CDR2 SVGAGI. The V and J ends lost 7 bases and 6 bases, in that order; junction bases with no gene match: 10. This CDR3 comprises 15 residues. Here the CDR3 DNA reads TGTGCCAGCATGGCGGAGACAGGGGGCAGGGATACGCAGTATTTT. It yields the protein CASMAETGGRDTQYF.

The CDR3 loop is CASRPQENYEQYF. CDR3 coding DNA: TGTGCCAGCAGACCACAGGAGAACTACGAGCAGTACTTC. V and J are TRBV6-1 and TRBJ2-5; perhaps TRBD1 as D (5 bases). The assigned J gene may be wrong: the sequence end matches TRBJ2-7 better. This CDR3 has 13 residues. CDR1 and CDR2 (germline): MNHNS, SASEGT.

V gene TRBV4-2 combines with J gene TRBJ1-1; D possibly corresponds to TRBD1 (6 bases). The ends were cut back, 3 bases at V and 4 bases at J, with 15 bases in the middle. The CDR3 has 15 amino acids. Per germline, CDR1 LGHNA and CDR2 YNFKEQ. CDR3 DNA: TGTGCCAGCAGCCATGACGAGGTAGGGGGCACTGAAGCTTTCTTT. Translation gives CASSHDEVGGTEAFF.